This is a list of T cell receptor beta chains from one sample in a study of T cells in Graves' hyperthyroidism and ophthalmopathy. TCRdb reprocessed the multiplex PCR reads via MiXCR and lists one record per CDR3 protein. In the table there are around 450,000 distinct CDR3 sequences, 15% to 19% of which are singletons. Sequencing input: blood. The source of these receptors is a woman in her late teens or twenties with Graves' hyperthyroidism. Each CDR3 is given with its conserved first and last residue.

j_gene | v_gene | CDR3aa
TRBJ2-1 | TRBV7-9 | CASTFTWTSGSNEQFF
TRBJ2-7 | TRBV20-1 | CSARTPGTSGREQYF
TRBJ2-3 | TRBV4-2 | CASSQDSSADTQYF
TRBJ2-1 | TRBV9 | CASSVGGASYNEQFF
TRBJ1-5 | TRBV20-1 | CSARDPFRGNQPQHF
TRBJ2-1 | TRBV5-1 | CASSWGGLAGTPSEQFF
TRBJ2-1 | TRBV27 | CASSLQGAYEQFF
TRBJ1-1 | TRBV5-1 | CASSLGGGGTEAFF
TRBJ1-2 | TRBV28 | CASSYAGKTYGYTF
TRBJ2-5 | TRBV28 | CASSLGDRGETQYF
TRBJ1-4 | TRBV5-5 | CASSFIETEQLNEKLFF
TRBJ2-5 | TRBV6-1 | CASSKLAGEGETQYF
TRBJ1-6 | TRBV10-2 | CASRTRWAGGMDSPLHF
TRBJ2-1 | TRBV12-3/TRBV12-4 | CARSPPDRDNEQFF
TRBJ2-3 | TRBV2 | CASSTPDRGLGDTQYF
TRBJ2-1 | TRBV5-1 | CASSPGGVSYNEQFF
TRBJ2-5 | TRBV3-1 | CASGAGDVETQYF
TRBJ2-6 | TRBV3-1 | CASSQELATGANVLTF
TRBJ1-5 | TRBV28 | CASRGRGSTQHF
TRBJ1-5 | TRBV5-1 | CASSAGTAGQPQHF
TRBJ1-4 | TRBV12-3/TRBV12-4 | CASSSRRTTNEKLFF
TRBJ2-3 | TRBV20-1 | CSARDLGFSTDTQYF
TRBJ2-5 | TRBV12-3/TRBV12-4 | CASSFGLLEAETQYF
TRBJ2-1 | TRBV28 | CASSKSGRGRNEQFF
TRBJ1-4 | TRBV5-1 | CASRTGTPSEKLFF
TRBJ1-2 | TRBV20-1 | CSVPPTYNYGYTF
TRBJ2-7 | TRBV18 | CASSRPGGPNYEQYF
TRBJ2-1 | TRBV9 | CASSVAGTLAYNEQFF
TRBJ2-1 | TRBV15 | CATSFQSGREQFF
TRBJ2-5 | TRBV5-6 | CASSFFGEETQYF
TRBJ1-1 | TRBV20-1 | CSAQGGGAEAFF
TRBJ1-1 | TRBV12-3/TRBV12-4 | CASSFRQVGMNTEAFF
TRBJ2-3 | TRBV12-3/TRBV12-4 | CASSLAWADTQYF
TRBJ1-2 | TRBV5-1 | CASSLDPGYGYTF
TRBJ2-3 | TRBV30 | CAWGGTRTDTQYF
TRBJ2-1 | TRBV11-3 | CASSLGPAYNEQLF
TRBJ2-2 | TRBV6-1 | CASSSTGSTGELFF
TRBJ1-5 | TRBV2 | CASSSALGAGEPQHF
TRBJ1-6 | TRBV30 | CAWSVFETGTSPLHF
TRBJ1-3 | TRBV12-3/TRBV12-4 | CASSFSGGRSGNTIYF
TRBJ1-1 | TRBV10-2 | CASSMDRDTEAFF
TRBJ1-6 | TRBV12-3/TRBV12-4 | CASSLRRAYNSPLHF
TRBJ1-2 | TRBV6-1 | CASSDRGTGGAIGYGYTF
TRBJ2-5 | TRBV10-1 | CASSESGDRTGQETQYF
TRBJ1-5 | TRBV19 | CASSIAEARQPQHF
TRBJ1-5 | TRBV7-9 | CASSTTGGNQPQHF
TRBJ2-3 | TRBV11-1 | CASSHYTDTQYF
TRBJ2-5 | TRBV6-1 | CASRIQQGSETQYF
TRBJ1-1 | TRBV7-9 | CASSPPRGSDRTNTEAFF
TRBJ2-3 | TRBV25-1 | CASSPLAGAGDTQYF
TRBJ2-7 | TRBV4-1 | CASSQESRISYEQYF
TRBJ1-5 | TRBV5-1 | CASSLTGGYNQPQHF
TRBJ2-1 | TRBV29-1 | CSVEDPLIYNEQFF
TRBJ2-1 | TRBV27 | CASRSLGQVRSNEQFF
TRBJ2-7 | TRBV6-1 | CASIASQGRSYEQYF